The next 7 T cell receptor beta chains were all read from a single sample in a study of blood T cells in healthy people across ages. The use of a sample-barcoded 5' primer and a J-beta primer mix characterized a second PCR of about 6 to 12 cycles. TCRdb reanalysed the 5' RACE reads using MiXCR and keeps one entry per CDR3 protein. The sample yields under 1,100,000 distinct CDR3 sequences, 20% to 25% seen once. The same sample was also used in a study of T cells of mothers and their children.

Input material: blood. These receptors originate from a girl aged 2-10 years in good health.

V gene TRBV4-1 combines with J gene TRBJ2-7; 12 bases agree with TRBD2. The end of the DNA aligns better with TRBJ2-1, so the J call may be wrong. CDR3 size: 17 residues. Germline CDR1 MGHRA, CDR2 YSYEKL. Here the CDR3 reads CASSHELAGGAYNEQFF. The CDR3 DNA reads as TGCGCCAGCAGCCACGAACTAGCGGGAGGAGCCTACAATGAGCAGTTCTTC.

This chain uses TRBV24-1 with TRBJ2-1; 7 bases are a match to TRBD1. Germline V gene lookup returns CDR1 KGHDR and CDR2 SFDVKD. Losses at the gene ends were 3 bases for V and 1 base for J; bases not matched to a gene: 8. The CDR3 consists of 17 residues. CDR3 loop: CATSDHTGTESYNEQFF. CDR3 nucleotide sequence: TGTGCCACCAGTGATCATACCGGGACAGAATCCTACAATGAGCAGTTCTTC.

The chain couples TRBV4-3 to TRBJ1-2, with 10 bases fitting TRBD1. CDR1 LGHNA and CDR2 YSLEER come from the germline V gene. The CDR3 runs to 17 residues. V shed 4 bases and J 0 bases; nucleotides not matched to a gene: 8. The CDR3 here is CASSPGGTGATNYGYTF. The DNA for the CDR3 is TGCGCCAGCAGCCCAGGAGGGACAGGGGCCACTAACTATGGCTACACCTTC.

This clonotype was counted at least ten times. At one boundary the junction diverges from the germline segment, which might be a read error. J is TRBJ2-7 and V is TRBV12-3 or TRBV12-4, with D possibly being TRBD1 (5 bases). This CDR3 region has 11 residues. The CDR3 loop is CASRDSYEQYF. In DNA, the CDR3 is TGCGCCAGCAGGGACTCCTACGAGCAGTACTTC.

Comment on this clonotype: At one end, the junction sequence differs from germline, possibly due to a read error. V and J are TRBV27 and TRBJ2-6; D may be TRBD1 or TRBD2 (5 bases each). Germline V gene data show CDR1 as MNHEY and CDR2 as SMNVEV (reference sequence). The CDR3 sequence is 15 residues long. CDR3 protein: CASSPRGSGTNVLTF. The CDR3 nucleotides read TGTGCCAGCAGTCCACGGGGCTCTGGGACCAACGTCCTGACTTTC.

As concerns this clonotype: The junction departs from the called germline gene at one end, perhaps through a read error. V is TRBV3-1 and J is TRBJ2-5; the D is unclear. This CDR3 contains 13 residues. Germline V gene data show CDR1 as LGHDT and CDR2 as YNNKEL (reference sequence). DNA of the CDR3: TGTGCCAGCAGCCCCTCGGGTCTCTACGAGCAGTGCTTC. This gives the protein CASSPSGLYEQCF.

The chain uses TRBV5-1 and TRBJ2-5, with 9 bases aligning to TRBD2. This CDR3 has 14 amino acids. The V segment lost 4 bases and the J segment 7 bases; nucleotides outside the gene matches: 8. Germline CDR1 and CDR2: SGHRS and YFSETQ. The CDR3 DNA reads TGCGCCAGCAGCGTCTCTAGCGGGATTCGGACCCAGTACTTC. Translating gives CASSVSSGIRTQYF.